This T cell receptor beta chain was recovered during a study of T cells in localized non-small cell lung cancer. Study-wide points: Without multi-region sequencing, intratumor heterogeneity could not be excluded. Uninvolved neighboring lung showed the greatest T cell clonality, exceeding tumor. Longer overall survival associated with higher blood T cell density; shorter survival with higher adjacent-lung clonality.

The germline gives CDR1 MNHNS, CDR2 SASEGT. The CDR3 contains 15 residues. Trimming took 8 bases from V and 5 from J; bases not matched to a gene: 11. Method: immunoSEQ multiplex PCR; TCRdb's copy keeps in-frame clones and lacks some. This sample has about 77,000 clones; more than 75% occur once, and the top ten carry 20% to 25%. As for this clone: Its matching antigen is unknown.

The source is a woman aged 40-75 years with stage I squamous cell lung carcinoma. Sequencing used peripheral blood, obtained before any cancer treatment. V usage is TRBV6-1 and J usage is TRBJ1-5, with 8 positions matching TRBD1. The CDR3 DNA reads TGTGCCAGCCGAAGCGGGCAGGGGGCCCATCAGCCCCAGCATTTT. It specifies CASRSGQGAHQPQHF.